The 13 T cell receptor beta chains below come from one sample, sequenced in a study of cytomegalovirus exposure and HLA in healthy donors. PCR used 60 Vbeta primers and 13 Jbeta primers. Method: immunoSEQ multiplex PCR; TCRdb's copy keeps in-frame clones and lacks some. The data contain under 200,000 clones, 60% to 80% of them seen just once; the ten biggest clones take up 3.7%. Sequences were obtained from PBMCs. The receptors derive from a man between 25 and 39 years old in good health and CMV-seropositive.

The V gene is TRBV13, the J gene TRBJ2-5, with no clear D. This CDR3 spans 13 amino acids. Germline CDR1 PRHDT, CDR2 FYEKMQ (reference sequence). Deletions cut 6 bases from V and 0 bases from J, with 8 bases between. The DNA of the CDR3 is TGTGCCAGCAGTCCTAGGTACCAAGAGACCCAGTACTTC. Its translation is CASSPRYQETQYF.

This chain uses TRBV2 with TRBJ2-1; 10 bases match TRBD2. V gave up 6 bases and J gave up 3 bases; unmatched junction bases: 5. Germline lookup yields CDR1 SNHLY and CDR2 FYNNEI. There are 15 residues in the CDR3. CDR3 in amino acids: CASSDGLAVYNEQFF. CDR3 bases: TGTGCCAGCAGCGATGGACTAGCGGTCTACAATGAGCAGTTCTTC.

The V gene is TRBV5-3, the J gene TRBJ1-6; 9 nucleotides line up with TRBD1. Being an ORF, TRBV5-3 has a function that is uncertain. This CDR3 is 17 amino acids long. V was clipped by 2 bases and J by 7 bases; unmatched bases: 10. The CDR3 DNA reads as TGTGCCAGAAGCTTCGGACAGGGGAAATTTCCGAATTCACCCCTCCACTTT. It is translated as CARSFGQGKFPNSPLHF.

This rearrangement joins TRBV27 to TRBJ2-3; 9 nucleotides align to TRBD2. With V trimmed by 2 bases and J by 5 bases, 2 bases remained unmatched. The CDR3 loop spans 14 amino acids. The germline V gene has CDR1 MNHEY and CDR2 SMNVEV (reference sequence). The CDR3 here is CASSLASGVDTQYF. The CDR3 nucleotides are TGTGCCAGCAGTTTAGCTAGCGGGGTAGATACGCAGTATTTT.

This chain links TRBV5-4 with TRBJ2-7, with D possibly matching TRBD1 (5 bases). Trimming shortened V by 2 bases and J by 6 bases, and 18 bases separated the two germline ends. Germline V gene sequence: CDR1 SGHNT, CDR2 YYREEE (reference sequence). The CDR3 runs 15 residues. For the CDR3, the DNA is TGTGCCAGCAGCTTAGGACCCCAGGGTCGTGGCGAGCAGTACTTC. Protein sequence: CASSLGPQGRGEQYF.

This clone has just a few counts. The chain is built from TRBV30 and TRBJ1-6; D perhaps matches TRBD1 (6 bases). CDR3 length equals 14 residues. The V gene's germline CDR1 is GTSNPN and CDR2 SVGIG (reference sequence). Trimming pared 7 bases from V and 5 bases from J, leaving 15 bases between. CDR3 in amino acids: CASLSGQNNSPLHF. In DNA form, the CDR3 reads TGTGCCTCCCTTTCGGGACAAAATAATTCACCCCTCCACTTT.

The V call is TRBV6-5, the J call TRBJ2-7; the match to TRBD1 covers 7 bases. CDR3 length equals 14 residues. Germline CDR1 reads MNHEY; CDR2 reads SVGAGI. J was trimmed by 2 bases and V by 7 bases; bases with no gene match: 8. The CDR3 reads CASTDDREPYEQYF. The CDR3 DNA follows: TGTGCCAGCACCGACGACAGGGAGCCCTACGAGCAGTACTTC.

The chain couples TRBV28 to TRBJ2-7, with 7 bases lining up with TRBD1. CDR1 is MDHEN and CDR2 is SYDVKM in the germline V gene. CDR3 size: 16 residues. V was clipped by 2 bases and J by 6 bases; unmatched bases: 13. In DNA form, the CDR3 reads TGTGCCAGCAGTTTAAGGGGGCGAGTTAACGAGGGCGAGCAGTACTTC. It specifies CASSLRGRVNEGEQYF.

CDR3 nucleotide sequence: TGTGCCAGCAGCGGGGACAGGGGTCCAAGTGAGCAGTTCTTC. Encoded protein: CASSGDRGPSEQFF. The chain links TRBV5-8 to TRBJ2-1; TRBD1 matches 10 bases. Germline V gives CDR1 SGHTS, CDR2 YDEGEE. CDR3 length: 14 residues. The J segment lost 9 bases and the V segment lost 4 bases, leaving 7 bases of the junction unmatched.

The chain recombines TRBV28 with TRBJ1-2, with 8 bases lining up with TRBD1. This CDR3 region has 14 residues. The ends lost 7 bases at V and 2 bases at J; junction bases unmatched: 6. The V gene's germline CDR1 is MDHEN and CDR2 SYDVKM. The CDR3 sequence: CASTPGQGNYGYTF. CDR3 nucleotide sequence: TGTGCCAGCACCCCTGGACAGGGCAACTATGGCTACACCTTC.

This chain joins TRBV9 and TRBJ2-3; the D is unclear. The CDR3 covers 16 residues. Germline V CDR1 and CDR2: SGDLS, YYNGEE. V was clipped by 0 bases and J by 2 bases, with 13 bases between them. The CDR3 is CASSVDGSRNTDTQYF. The CDR3, as DNA: TGTGCCAGCAGCGTAGATGGTAGCCGAAACACAGATACGCAGTATTTT.

V usage is TRBV18 and J usage is TRBJ2-7, with a possible D match to TRBD1 (5 bases). Trimming removed 5 bases from V and 1 base from J, with 9 bases in between. The CDR3 extends over 13 amino acids. Germline-derived CDR1 and CDR2 are KGHSH and LQKENI. Here the CDR3 DNA reads TGTGCCAGCTCATTAAGACAGTCCTACGAGCAGTACTTC. Protein product: CASSLRQSYEQYF.

The rearrangement links TRBV4-2 to TRBJ2-7; D remains unclear. The CDR3 consists of 13 residues. The V and J ends lost 0 bases and 3 bases respectively, with 6 bases between them. Germline assignment: CDR1 LGHNA and CDR2 YNFKEQ. The CDR3 is CASSQDLYYEQYF. In nucleotides, the CDR3 is TGTGCCAGCAGCCAAGACCTTTACTACGAGCAGTACTTC.